This T cell receptor beta chain was documented in a study of T cells in localized non-small cell lung cancer. CDR1 is WSHSY, CDR2 SAAADI, per germline. The CDR3 totals 13 residues. Losses at the gene ends were 7 bases for V and 7 bases for J; bases not matched to a gene: 6. The protocol was immunoSEQ multiplex PCR, while the TCRdb copy is restricted to in-frame clones and leaves out a portion. The sample consists of tens of thousands of clones, about 83% of them appearing once. The material sequenced was peripheral blood, taken before any cancer treatment. The origin of this receptor is a woman between 35 and 75 years old with stage I lung adenocarcinoma. The chain employs TRBV10-2 and TRBJ2-5, with 10 bases lining up with TRBD2. CDR3 sequence: CASKERGGGTQYF. CDR3 DNA: TGCGCCAGCAAAGAGCGGGGGGGCGGGACCCAGTACTTC.